This T cell receptor beta chain is drawn from a study of T cell repertoires in cytomegalovirus infection. Study summary: It was the public TCR beta signatures that indicated both CMV infection and matching HLA type.

This CDR3 contains 13 residues. Germline V gene data show CDR1 as LNHDA and CDR2 as SQIVND (reference sequence). Trimming shortened V by 6 bases and J by 4 bases, and 11 bases separated the two germline ends. This clonotype turned up a few times. The antigen remains undetermined. TCRdb independently ran MiXCR on the reads; one entry per CDR3 protein. The sample has nearly 70,000 distinct CDR3 sequences, roughly 20% seen once; the top ten hold over 70%. The receptor comes from a human donor in good health (CMV status not recorded). Some clones in this sample may be carry-over from other donors' samples. Input material: PBMCs, sequenced either directly or after in vitro stimulation (not recorded which). The chain recombines TRBV19 with TRBJ2-3; no reliable D call. The CDR3 coding sequence is TGTGCCAGTAGAGTAAACGGCGCAGATACGCAGTATTTT. It translates to CASRVNGADTQYF. Combining the CDR3 with reference TRBV19 and TRBJ2-3 gives the whole variable domain DGGITQSPKYLFRKEGQNVTLSCEQNLNHDAMYWYRQDPGQGLRLIYYSQIVNDFQKGDIAEGYSVSREKKESFPLTVTSAQKNPTAFYLCASRVNGADTQYFGPGTRLTVL.